The 10 T cell receptor beta chains below come from one sample, sequenced in a study of T cells in Graves' hyperthyroidism and ophthalmopathy. Researchers amplified the TCR beta CDR3 regions from RNA transcripts. The HTBI primer set was used in a first-round RT-PCR of the TCR CDR3. TCRdb ran MiXCR on the multiplex PCR reads and lists one entry per CDR3 protein. Here the sample spans a few hundred thousand distinct CDR3 sequences, about half being singletons. The specimen was peripheral blood or thyroid tissue (not recorded which). The origin of the receptors is a woman younger than 30 with Graves' hyperthyroidism.

This chain's CDR3 is CASSRGQGLNTEAFF. CDR3 nucleotides: TGTGCCAGCAGCAGGGGACAGGGGTTGAACACTGAAGCTTTCTTT. J is TRBJ1-1 and V is TRBV7-6; 10 bases line up with TRBD1. The CDR3 sequence is 15 residues long. The V gene end was trimmed by 5 bases and the J gene end by 0 bases; junction bases not matched to a gene: 3. From germline, CDR1 is SGHVS and CDR2 FNYEAQ. The full variable domain, with the rest looked up from reference TRBV7-6 and TRBJ1-1, is GAGVSQSPRYKVTKRGQDVALRCDPISGHVSLYWYRQALGQGPEFLTYFNYEAQQDKSGLPNDRFSAERPEGSISTLTIQRTEQRDSAMYRCASSRGQGLNTEAFFGQGTRLTVV.

This clonotype has a count of ten or more. The chain recombines TRBV12-3 or TRBV12-4 with TRBJ1-5; D is unclear. The V end was cut by 5 bases, the J end by 0 bases, with 8 bases between. The CDR3 consists of 14 residues. The CDR3 protein is CASSETDSNQPQHF. The CDR3 DNA is TGTGCCAGCAGTGAAACAGATAGCAATCAGCCCCAGCATTTT.

The chain uses TRBV29-1 and TRBJ1-1, with D uncertain. CDR1 and CDR2 from the germline V gene are SQVTM and ANQGSEA. The V end was cut by 7 bases, the J end by 5 bases, with 17 bases between. The CDR3 is made up of 13 amino acids. CDR3 bases: TGCAGCGCCTCAGACGGAGACGGGACTGAAGCTTTCTTT. Translation: CSASDGDGTEAFF. Full variable domain (missing parts from reference TRBV29-1 and TRBJ1-1): SAVISQKPSRDICQRGTSLTIQCQVDSQVTMMFWYRQQPGQSLTLIATANQGSEATYESGFVIDKFPISRPNLTFSTLTVSNMSPEDSSIYLCSASDGDGTEAFFGQGTRLTVV.

This chain connects TRBV6-2 or TRBV6-3 to TRBJ2-2, with D possibly being TRBD2 (5 bases). The CDR3 length is 16 residues. The ends were cut back, 7 bases at V and 1 base at J, with 16 bases in the middle. CDR1 MNHEY and CDR2 SVGEGT come from the germline V gene. CDR3 protein: CASNSNQRLNTGELFF. In DNA form, the CDR3 reads TGTGCCAGCAACAGTAACCAGCGGTTGAACACCGGGGAGCTGTTTTTT.

On this clonotype: Relative to the germline gene, one junction end is altered; a read error may explain this. V and J are TRBV7-9 and TRBJ1-1, with D possibly TRBD1 on 6 matching bases. CDR1 and CDR2 (germline): SEHNR, FQNEAQ (reference sequence). The CDR3 is made up of 13 amino acids. CDR3 DNA sequence: TGTGCCAGCAGCGGTACAGGGAACACTGAAGCTTCCTTT. This sequence encodes CASSGTGNTEASF.

There are a few counts of this clonotype. The rearrangement joins TRBV7-8 to TRBJ2-1; no definite D call. The CDR3 has 13 residues. The V end was cut by 6 bases, the J end by 8 bases, with 14 bases between. Germline-derived CDR1 and CDR2 are SGHVS and FQNEAQ. The CDR3 protein is CASSRAVEYEQFF. Written as DNA, the CDR3 is TGTGCCAGCAGTCGTGCAGTGGAGTATGAGCAGTTCTTC.

Points on this clonotype: A much larger clone is a single base away; this may be a read error. The V and J genes are TRBV7-9 and TRBJ1-1; D possibly corresponds to TRBD1 (6 bases). The CDR3 is made up of 15 amino acids. Looked up from germline, CDR1 is SEHNR and CDR2 is FQNEAQ (reference sequence). The CDR3 bases are TGTGCCTGCAGCTTGGCAGGGGCTATGAACACTGAAGCTTTCTTT. It translates to CACSLAGAMNTEAFF.

The chain recombines TRBV2 with TRBJ1-4, with a possible D match to TRBD1 (6 bases). V shed 8 bases and J shed 4 bases, with 14 bases lying between them. The germline V gene has CDR1 SNHLY and CDR2 FYNNEI. The CDR3 has 14 residues. The chain's CDR3 is CASSTGIDNEKLFF. CDR3 nucleotides: TGTGCCAGCTCTACAGGGATTGATAATGAAAAACTGTTTTTT.

This clonotype was found once. The chain links TRBV6-6 to TRBJ2-1; D perhaps matches TRBD1 (5 bases). Matching the DNA end better, TRBJ2-7 makes the J call doubtful. CDR3 length equals 14 residues. Per the germline V gene, CDR1 is MNHNY and CDR2 is SVGAGI (reference sequence). CDR3 residues: CASSLDSVGNEQYF. The CDR3 DNA follows: TGTGCCAGCAGCCTAGACAGCGTTGGCAATGAGCAGTACTTC.

The chain uses TRBV29-1 and TRBJ2-5; 7 nucleotides line up with TRBD1. V lost 8 bases and J lost 3; bases outside the gene matches: 6. The CDR3 is 12 amino acids. CDR1 is SQVTM, CDR2 ANQGSEA, per germline. The CDR3 DNA follows: TGCAGCCCTAGACAGGGAGAAGAGACCCAGTACTTC. Its protein is CSPRQGEETQYF.